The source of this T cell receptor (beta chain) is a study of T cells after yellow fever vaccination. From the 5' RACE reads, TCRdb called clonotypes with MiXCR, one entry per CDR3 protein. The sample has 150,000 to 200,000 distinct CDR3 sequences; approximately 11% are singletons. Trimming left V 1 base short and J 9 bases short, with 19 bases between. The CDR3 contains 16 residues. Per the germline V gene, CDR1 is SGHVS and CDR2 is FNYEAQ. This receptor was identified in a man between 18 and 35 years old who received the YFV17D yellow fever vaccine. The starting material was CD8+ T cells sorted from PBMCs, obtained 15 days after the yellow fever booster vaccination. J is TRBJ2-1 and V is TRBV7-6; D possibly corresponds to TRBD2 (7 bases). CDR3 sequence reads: CASSLGVRGAMAEQFF. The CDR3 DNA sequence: TGTGCCAGCAGCTTAGGGGTACGGGGGGCGATGGCTGAGCAGTTCTTC.